The present T cell receptor (beta chain) was sequenced within a study of blood T cell repertoires in COVID-19. Across the whole study: The study drew acute and convalescent COVID-19 samples from the United States, Italy and Spain. The cDNA or gDNA used as material had been derived from T cells, B-cell-depleted T cells, or PBMCs.

Authors' data handling: Cell counts per sample came from amplifying reference gene primers. Only in-frame clones appear in the TCRdb table, and some are missing; sequencing was by immunoSEQ multiplex PCR. The D gene and trimming were derived from the DNA, and the V and J assignments and clone size from that table. This table holds about 68,000 clones, 65% to 90% found once. This CDR3 spans 13 amino acids. V lost 5 bases to trimming and J lost 6 bases, with 14 bases between them. The V gene's germline CDR1 is LNHDA and CDR2 SQIVND (reference sequence). This clone was seen a handful of times. The origin of this receptor is a woman aged 55-75 years with acute or convalescent COVID-19. The V gene is TRBV19, the J gene TRBJ2-7; a weak D match, TRBD1 (5 bases). The sample comprised peripheral blood. The CDR3 bases are TGTGCCAGTAGTCCAGGGATGGGGTTCGAGCAGTACTTC. Its protein is CASSPGMGFEQYF. Combining the CDR3 with reference TRBV19 and TRBJ2-7 gives the whole variable domain DGGITQSPKYLFRKEGQNVTLSCEQNLNHDAMYWYRQDPGQGLRLIYYSQIVNDFQKGDIAEGYSVSREKKESFPLTVTSAQKNPTAFYLCASSPGMGFEQYFGPGTRLTVT.